One and the same sample provided the 29 T cell receptor beta chains below, sequenced in a study of CD8 T cells in ankylosing spondylitis. Antigen specificity for these receptors is unknown. TCRdb processed the 5' RACE reads anew with MiXCR; each CDR3 protein has one entry. The sample contains some 800,000 distinct CDR3 sequences, around 11% of which appear only once. Study conclusions and caveats: One TCR beta motif, made up of about 8 highly homologous variants, appeared characteristic of ankylosing spondylitis blood.

The sequenced material came from blood, either unsorted or a sorted T cell fraction (not recorded which). Source of these receptors: a male donor with ankylosing spondylitis.

The chain combines TRBV5-1 with TRBJ1-2; 7 bases line up with TRBD1. This CDR3 comprises 14 residues. CDR1 SGHRS and CDR2 YFSETQ come from the germline V gene. V lost 2 bases and J lost 6; bases outside the gene matches: 7. The CDR3 is CASSFYRQGHGYTF. CDR3 nucleotides: TGCGCCAGCAGCTTCTACCGACAGGGACATGGCTACACCTTC.

This clonotype was picked up many times. V is TRBV29-1 and J is TRBJ2-7, with 16 bases lining up with TRBD2. The CDR3 runs to 17 residues. Losses at the gene ends were 6 bases for V and 3 bases for J; bases not matched to a gene: 11. Germline V gene data show CDR1 as SQVTM and CDR2 as ANQGSEA. The CDR3 region is CSVPMGLAGGHDYEQYF. Here the CDR3 DNA reads TGCAGCGTCCCAATGGGACTAGCGGGAGGGCACGACTACGAGCAGTACTTC.

This clonotype was seen many times. The rearrangement joins TRBV6-2 or TRBV6-3 to TRBJ1-1; D unclear. The CDR3 spans 15 residues. Germline V CDR1 and CDR2: MNHEY, SVGEGT. Trimming took off 2 bases at V and 7 bases at J, with 17 bases between the two ends. Here the CDR3 DNA reads TGTGCCAGCAGTTACGGAGCCGGCACCCGGATTGAAGCTTTCTTT. Protein sequence: CASSYGAGTRIEAFF.

The CDR3 DNA follows: TGCGCCAGCAGCCATTCCGCGGAGGGTGGCTACACCTTC. Protein: CASSHSAEGGYTF. This chain links TRBV5-1 with TRBJ1-2; D is uncertain. The germline gives CDR1 SGHRS, CDR2 YFSETQ. The CDR3 is made up of 13 amino acids. The V gene lost 4 bases and the J gene lost 7 bases, with 14 bases spanning the gap.

The chain combines TRBV5-1 with TRBJ1-6; no clear D. Trimming pared 5 bases from V and 0 bases from J, leaving 6 bases between. This CDR3 region has 14 residues. Germline CDR1 SGHRS, CDR2 YFSETQ. CDR3 nucleotides: TGCGCCAGCAGACCGGACTCCTATAATTCACCCCTCCACTTT. This gives the protein CASRPDSYNSPLHF.

In this sample, this clonotype turned up a few times. This rearrangement joins TRBV7-8 to TRBJ1-5; D is unclear. Trimming removed 1 base from V and 0 bases from J, with 10 bases in between. The CDR3 loop spans 16 amino acids. Germline CDR1 is SGHVS and CDR2 is FQNEAQ. CDR3 amino acids: CASSLEWTISNQPQHF. CDR3 nucleotides: TGTGCCAGCAGCTTAGAATGGACCATTAGCAATCAGCCCCAGCATTTT.

This clonotype was seen more than once but under ten times. The chain employs TRBV28 and TRBJ2-2; D is possibly TRBD2 (5 bases). The V end lost 6 bases, the J end lost 3 bases, and 11 bases lay between the germline ends. CDR3 length: 14 residues. From germline, CDR1 is MDHEN and CDR2 SYDVKM. The CDR3 reads CASRIFGDTGELFF. The CDR3 nucleotides are TGTGCCAGCAGGATTTTCGGGGACACCGGGGAGCTGTTTTTT.

The chain links TRBV6-1 to TRBJ1-1; 12 bases match TRBD1. V lost 6 bases, J lost 9 bases, and 11 bases stayed unmatched. The CDR3 has 15 amino acids. Germline CDR1 MNHNS, CDR2 SASEGT. CDR3 amino acids: CASSRYPGQGAQAFF. In nucleotides, the CDR3 is TGTGCCAGCAGCCGTTATCCGGGACAGGGGGCGCAAGCTTTCTTT.

This clonotype was seen only a few times. This chain connects TRBV7-2 to TRBJ2-3; either TRBD1 or TRBD2 may fit D (5 bases each). The germline CDR1 and CDR2 sequences are SGHTA and FQGNSA. This CDR3 spans 16 amino acids. V gave up 2 bases and J gave up 5 bases, with 17 bases separating them. The CDR3 protein is CASSLTAGARRDTQYF. The CDR3 nucleotides are TGTGCCAGCAGCTTAACCGCCGGGGCCAGGAGAGATACGCAGTATTTT.

To note about this clonotype: One end of the junction fails to match germline, which may point to a read error. The rearrangement joins TRBV6-1 to TRBJ1-1, with no clear D. CDR1 is MNHNS and CDR2 is SASEGT in the germline V gene. The CDR3 has 13 residues. CDR3 in amino acids: CASTEESGTEAFF. In DNA, the CDR3 is TGTGCCAGCACTGAAGAAAGCGGCACTGAAGCTTTCTTT.

This clonotype was seen a few times. The chain couples TRBV6-1 to TRBJ2-3, with D uncertain. The V end was cut by 1 base, the J end by 7 bases, with 12 bases between. There are 14 residues in the CDR3. CDR1 and CDR2 (germline): MNHNS, SASEGT. The CDR3 nucleotides read TGTGCCAGCAGTGAAGTCTTCGGTGGATATACGCAGTATTTT. It is translated as CASSEVFGGYTQYF.

The sample holds a few counts of this clonotype. V gene TRBV7-2 combines with J gene TRBJ1-5; the D gene is possibly TRBD1 (6 bases). The germline gives CDR1 SGHTA, CDR2 FQGNSA. The CDR3 is 16 amino acids. Between the trimmed V and J ends, which lost 5 bases and 1 base, there was a span of 15 bases. The CDR3 loop reads CASSTQGGGSNQPQHF. CDR3 sequence (DNA): TGTGCCAGCAGCACACAGGGTGGGGGAAGCAATCAGCCCCAGCATTTT.

This clonotype was seen only a few times. One junction end does not reproduce the germline sequence, and a read error may be involved. The rearrangement joins TRBV5-5 to TRBJ2-7, with 9 bases lining up with TRBD1. This CDR3 is built from 14 residues. CDR1 and CDR2 (germline): SGHKS, YYEKEE (reference sequence). This chain's CDR3 is CASRLDRGAGEQYF. Here the CDR3 DNA reads TGTGCCAGCAGGTTGGACAGGGGAGCAGGTGAGCAGTACTTC.

This sequence joins TRBV6-2 or TRBV6-3 and TRBJ1-2; 9 bases line up with TRBD1. Losses at the gene ends were 6 bases for V and 8 bases for J; bases not matched to a gene: 7. This CDR3 is built from 13 residues. In germline, CDR1 is MNHEY, CDR2 SVGEGT. DNA for the CDR3: TGTGCCAGCAGATCCGACAGGGGGAAAGGCTACACCTTC. This translates into CASRSDRGKGYTF.

This clonotype turned up a few times. The CDR3 loop reads CASSHGTEDGYTF. The DNA of the CDR3 is TGTGCCAGCAGCCACGGGACAGAGGATGGCTACACCTTC. The genes are TRBV12-3 or TRBV12-4 and TRBJ1-2, with 7 bases matching TRBD1. CDR3 length: 13 residues. After removal of 6 bases from V and 6 bases from J, the junction contained 7 bases not matched to a gene.

The chain employs TRBV20-1 and TRBJ2-3; 11 nucleotides align to TRBD2. Germline V gives CDR1 DFQATT, CDR2 SNEGSKA (reference sequence). The CDR3 is 16 residues long. CDR3 in amino acids: CCVLAGGRRSTDTQYF. The CDR3 region has the DNA TGCTGTGTTCTAGCGGGAGGACGGAGAAGCACAGATACGCAGTATTTT.

The rearrangement uses TRBV20-1 and TRBJ2-3, with 9 bases matching TRBD2. Trimming took 4 bases from V and 3 from J; bases not matched to a gene: 8. CDR1 and CDR2 from the germline V gene are DFQATT and SNEGSKA (reference sequence). This CDR3 has 15 residues. The CDR3 sequence: CSATRLAVNTDTQYF. As DNA, the CDR3 is TGCAGTGCTACGCGACTAGCGGTTAATACAGATACGCAGTATTTT.

This clonotype was detected ten times or more. This chain connects TRBV7-9 to TRBJ2-4; 7 bases map to TRBD1. Looked up from germline, CDR1 is SEHNR and CDR2 is FQNEAQ (reference sequence). There are 14 residues in the CDR3. V was clipped by 4 bases and J by 7 bases; unmatched bases: 7. CDR3 loop: CASSSDRRSNIQYF. DNA for the CDR3: TGTGCCAGCAGCTCGGACAGGCGGTCGAACATTCAGTACTTC. Supplemented by reference TRBV7-9 and TRBJ2-4, the full variable domain reads DTGVSQNPRHKITKRGQNVTFRCDPISEHNRLYWYRQTLGQGPEFLTYFQNEAQLEKSRLLSDRFSAERPKGSFSTLEIQRTEQGDSAMYLCASSSDRRSNIQYFGAGTRLSVL.

The chain joins TRBV6-2 or TRBV6-3 to TRBJ2-1; TRBD1 aligns across 8 bases. Trimming removed 4 bases from V and 8 bases from J; junction bases left unmatched: 16. In germline, CDR1 is MNHEY, CDR2 SVGEGT. The CDR3 covers 17 residues. The CDR3 DNA is TGTGCCAGCAGTTGGGGGAATGACAGGGGCATTATCGATGAGCAGTTCTTC. Protein product: CASSWGNDRGIIDEQFF.

The chain links TRBV7-9 to TRBJ2-3; no reliable D call. This CDR3 comprises 17 residues. Trimming stripped 5 bases from V and 2 bases from J, with 20 bases between. Germline CDR1 reads SEHNR; CDR2 reads FQNEAQ (reference sequence). The CDR3 coding sequence is TGTGCCAGCAGCGCCCAACGCGTCCGGTATCACACAGATACGCAGTATTTT. This gives the protein CASSAQRVRYHTDTQYF.

This clonotype has just a few counts. The rearrangement uses TRBV4-1 and TRBJ2-1; a weak D match, TRBD1 (9 bases). From germline, CDR1 is MGHRA and CDR2 YSYEKL. Trimming took off 4 bases at V and 7 bases at J, with 20 bases between the two ends. The CDR3 length is 16 residues. The chain's CDR3 is CASSRGGGTGRNEQFF. As DNA, the CDR3 is TGCGCCAGCAGCCGCGGCGGGGGGACAGGGAGAAATGAGCAGTTCTTC.

The chain has TRBV9 and TRBJ2-3; TRBD2 agrees at 8 bases. From germline, CDR1 is SGDLS and CDR2 YYNGEE. Unmatched junction bases numbered 5, after V lost 0 bases and J lost 2 bases. This CDR3 has 16 amino acids. CDR3 protein: CASSVGLATFTDTQYF. CDR3 DNA: TGTGCCAGCAGCGTAGGACTAGCGACCTTCACAGATACGCAGTATTTT.

The sample holds a few counts of this clonotype. The chain employs TRBV5-1 and TRBJ2-1; D not certain. V dropped 4 bases and J dropped 7 bases, with 21 bases sitting between them. In germline, CDR1 is SGHRS, CDR2 YFSETQ. The CDR3 has 16 residues. The chain's CDR3 is CASSVMTLTLRNEQFF. Written as DNA, the CDR3 is TGCGCCAGCAGCGTAATGACCCTCACTCTAAGAAATGAGCAGTTCTTC.

The CDR3 region is CASSPWTGVYNEQFF. CDR3 DNA sequence: TGTGCCAGCTCACCCTGGACAGGCGTCTACAATGAGCAGTTCTTC. The V call is TRBV18, the J call TRBJ2-1; 7 bases align to TRBD1. Germline CDR1 KGHSH, CDR2 LQKENI. Trimming at V came to 3 bases and at J to 3 bases, leaving 5 bases not matched to a gene. This CDR3 contains 15 residues.

In its sample, this clonotype was seen many times. V usage is TRBV11-2 and J usage is TRBJ2-5; D is unresolved. The length of the CDR3 is 12 residues. V lost 5 bases and J 5 bases, leaving 9 bases between the germline ends. Germline V gene sequence: CDR1 SGHAT, CDR2 FQNNGV. The CDR3 DNA reads TGTGCCAGCAGCCCATACGGGGAGACCCAGTACTTC. This sequence encodes CASSPYGETQYF.

This chain joins TRBV20-1 and TRBJ2-5, with D tentatively TRBD2 (5 bases). The CDR3 is 14 amino acids. Germline V gene lookup returns CDR1 DFQATT and CDR2 SNEGSKA (reference sequence). The V end was cut by 3 bases, the J end by 5 bases, with 16 bases between. This chain's CDR3 is CSASKFGAVETQYF. The CDR3 coding sequence is TGCAGTGCTAGTAAATTTGGAGCGGTGGAGACCCAGTACTTC.

This clonotype was observed a handful of times. The chain joins TRBV7-2 to TRBJ1-2; D is perhaps TRBD1 (6 bases). Trimming cost V 5 bases and J 4 bases, with 17 bases left between them. The length of the CDR3 is 15 residues. Germline CDR1 and CDR2: SGHTA and FQGNSA. As DNA, the CDR3 is TGTGCCAGCAGCATCCGACAGGTACCCGGCTATGGCTACACCTTC. Translating gives CASSIRQVPGYGYTF.

This clonotype was seen more than once but under ten times. The V gene is TRBV20-1, the J gene TRBJ1-2; 8 nucleotides align to TRBD1. J lost 8 bases, V lost 3 bases, and 5 bases had no gene match. CDR3 size: 12 residues. Per germline, CDR1 DFQATT and CDR2 SNEGSKA (reference sequence). CDR3 amino acids: CSARETGGGYTF. The CDR3 nucleotides read TGCAGTGCTAGGGAAACAGGGGGAGGCTACACCTTC.

This clonotype has ten or more counts. The chain joins TRBV7-2 to TRBJ2-1, with D tentatively TRBD2 (7 bases). Trimming took off 1 base at V and 9 bases at J, with 16 bases between the two ends. The CDR3 extends over 15 amino acids. Germline loops: CDR1 SGHTA, CDR2 FQGNSA. CDR3 protein: CASSLVGGGPGEQFF. Written as DNA, the CDR3 is TGTGCCAGCAGCTTAGTTGGCGGGGGCCCTGGTGAGCAGTTCTTC. The full variable domain, with the rest looked up from reference TRBV7-2 and TRBJ2-1, is GAGVSQSPSNKVTEKGKDVELRCDPISGHTALYWYRQSLGQGLEFLIYFQGNSAPDKSGLPSDRFSAERTGGSVSTLTIQRTQQEDSAVYLCASSLVGGGPGEQFFGPGTRLTVL.